This T cell receptor (beta chain) came from a study of T cells in Graves' hyperthyroidism and ophthalmopathy (dated by TCRdb to about 2019). With respect to the entire study: Peripheral blood was collected at initial diagnosis, before any treatment. Prospective prediction of ophthalmopathy was tested in an independent validation cohort of 18 to 20 hyperthyroidism patients and around 16 patients who later progressed to ophthalmopathy. The study also compared thyroid tissue and blood T-cell repertoires from roughly 6 Graves' hyperthyroidism patients. TCR V-J signatures able to tell the groups apart were searched for in a discovery cohort of 95 to 100 patients, of whom roughly 42 had Graves' ophthalmopathy and around 58 had stable Graves' hyperthyroidism. TCR Vbeta CDR3 sequencing of some 140 peripheral blood samples (about 45 ophthalmopathy, 75 or so hyperthyroidism and some 17 progressor patients) is reported in the paper. Once sampling was done, hyperthyroidism patients were given methimazole at a starting dose of 30 mg daily, whereas ophthalmopathy patients were given high-dose intravenous methylprednisolone. The roughly 90 discovery patients were divided at random into training and test sets in a 7:3 ratio. Study-level results and caveats: During validation, the model predicted progression to ophthalmopathy a median of roughly six months ahead of onset, with approximately 71% sensitivity and almost 75% specificity. A model built on a 13 V-J signature distinguished ophthalmopathy from stable hyperthyroidism, reaching roughly 88% sensitivity and 81% to 83% specificity in cross-validation and 80%/75% in testing. No statistical method was used to set the sample size in advance, and investigators knew the group allocation. Most expanded thyroid clonotypes (frequency above 0.001) were also detected in blood, suggesting blood repertoires may reflect thyroid immune responses.

TCR beta CDR3 regions were amplified from RNA transcripts. For the first round of RT-PCR on the TCR CDR3, the HTBI primer set was used together with the Qiagen OneStep RT-PCR kit. A second multiplex PCR round built the libraries, followed by size selection and purification. The libraries were sequenced on an Illumina HiSeq2000 using paired-end 100 bp reads. As for the original processing: Raw data were processed with SOAPnuke, discarding reads with adapters, uncalled bases, mean Phred below 15, or no exact constant-primer or identifier match. High-quality paired reads were merged with COPE v1.2.5, and unique nucleotide sequences were defined as clonotypes. Clonotypes were aligned to IMGT TRBV, TRBD and TRBJ reference segments using MiTCR v1.1. Only V-J combinations with frequency above 0.0001, covering roughly 99% of repertoires, were analysed. The TCS score was defined as F50 (clonal expansion) divided by E x V (chaos), with BLOSUM62-based TCRdist calculated between CDR3 peptides within each V-J. Welch's t-statistics and random forest reduced approximately 520 V-J features to 13, which were used in a naive Bayes classifier (R e1071). Clones were called with MiXCR by TCRdb after fastp trimmed the public reads at Q25, and only in-frame beta chains were retained. Rows merge per CDR3 protein into single entries with the most common DNA and genes. TCRdb's processing, not the study's, gives the V and J calls here. This sample lists fewer than 400,000 distinct CDR3 sequences; 16% were detected once. Jointly, the top ten make up 33% of the sample.

This clonotype was seen at least ten times. What antigen it recognizes has not been identified. It has no much larger one-base neighbor in the sample; base qualities were not kept. V gives up 4 bases and J gives up 7 bases, and the segment between their germline ends measures 17 bases. The CDR3 runs 15 amino acids, cysteine and phenylalanine included. Of all the DNA, just the CDR3 is kept, 45 bases in frame from base 1. Sequences SGHRS (CDR1) and YFSETQ (CDR2) are obtained from the germline V gene. A patient counted as having stable Graves' hyperthyroidism if no progression to ophthalmopathy occurred over 18 months of follow-up. Hyperthyroidism patients were aged 18 to 65 years and newly diagnosed, with disease duration of less than 2 months. Exclusion was applied to patients with uncontrolled infections, other autoimmune diseases, pregnancy or lactation. Clinical symptoms, serum thyroxine and TRAb, thyroid ultrasound, and orbital computed tomography formed the basis for the diagnoses. Ficoll-Paque density gradient centrifugation was used to isolate PBMCs from approximately 10 ml of fresh peripheral blood. Trizol reagent was used to extract total RNA, and RNA quality was then checked on an Agilent 2100 Bioanalyzer.

This TCR was sampled from a man aged 25 to 40 with Graves' hyperthyroidism. The rearranged chain carries TRBV5-1 and TRBJ2-2, with the D call perhaps TRBD1 or TRBD2, each one matching 5 bases. The specimen sequenced was blood. The CDR3 protein is CASSGGLTTVGELFF. In nucleotides, the sequence is TGCGCCAGCAGCGGGGGTCTGACTACGGTCGGGGAGCTGTTTTTT. Joined to the reference TRBV5-1 and TRBJ2-2 proteins, this CDR3 gives the full variable domain: KAGVTQTPRYLIKTRGQQVTLSCSPISGHRSVSWYQQTPGQGLQFLFEYFSETQRNKGNFPGRFSGRQFSNSRSEMNVSTLELGDSALYLCASSGGLTTVGELFFGEGSRLTVL.